The clone carrying this T cell receptor beta chain was detected a few times. Per the authors' pipeline: Using reference gene primer amplification, nucleated cell counts were estimated. Profiled with immunoSEQ multiplex PCR; TCRdb holds only in-frame clones, not every one. Clone size and V and J calls were adopted from that table, with D and trimming inferred from the DNA. Of over 250,000 clones in the sample, about 87% were seen once. The source of the sample is a study of blood T cell repertoires in COVID-19. Participant-reported clinical history was the basis for cohort assignment. Cohort 3 recovery required two negative PCRs, clearance, or symptom resolution. The CDR3 runs 14 residues. The V and J ends lost 2 bases and 1 base, in that order; junction bases with no gene match: 1. From germline, CDR1 is SNHLY and CDR2 FYNNEI.

V is TRBV2 and J is TRBJ1-1, with 7 nucleotides matching TRBD1. The source of this sequence is a woman aged 25 to 39 who had recovered from COVID-19. Source material: PBMCs or T cells enriched from blood (not recorded which). In DNA form, the CDR3 reads TGTGCCAGCAGTGAACAGGGGGGGAACACTGAAGCTTTCTTT. It is translated as CASSEQGGNTEAFF.